At least ten counts were recorded for the clone carrying this TCR beta chain. Its antigen remains unknown. The trim removed 7 bases at V and 2 bases at J, leaving 4 bases unmatched. The CDR3 sequence is 14 residues long. Germline V gene data show CDR1 as MNHNS and CDR2 as SASEGT. TCRdb re-called the 5' RACE reads through MiXCR, storing one row per CDR3 protein. The sample lists around 25,000 distinct CDR3 sequences, approximately 7% seen once, with 13% to 15% in the top ten. This entry belongs to a study of T-cell memory formation after mild COVID-19. Notes on the study in general: Pre-infection memory harbored some responding clones, suggesting cross-reactive memory joined. Clones which contracted sat mainly in CM and EM if CD4+, and in EMRA if CD8+.

Sequenced input: PBMCs or a T cell subset sorted from them (not recorded which). The V call is TRBV6-1, the J call TRBJ2-5; 10 nucleotides agree with TRBD2. The source is an adult woman who had mild COVID-19 (a few samples of this study predate the infection). Cell type and time point are not known. CDR3 sequence reads: CASILAGMQETQYF. The CDR3 coding sequence is TGTGCCAGCATACTAGCGGGGATGCAAGAGACCCAGTACTTC.